This T cell receptor (beta chain) emerged from a study of blood T cell repertoires in COVID-19. Study details: The samples span acute and convalescent COVID-19 from the United States, Italy and Spain. The cDNA or gDNA used as material had been derived from T cells, B-cell-depleted T cells, or PBMCs.

J gave up 4 bases and V 3 bases, and 3 bases lay outside the gene matches. The length of the CDR3 is 14 residues. Looked up from germline, CDR1 is ENHRY and CDR2 is SYGVKD. Clones were read by immunoSEQ multiplex PCR, and TCRdb kept only the in-frame ones, dropping some. The sample records under 400,000 clones, 70% to 90% being singletons. This clone was seen only a few times. Sequenced: peripheral blood. The receptor's source is a young woman with COVID-19, enrolled during active disease. The V and J genes are TRBV10-3 and TRBJ1-1; 9 nucleotides line up with TRBD1. The CDR3 DNA reads as TGTGCCATCAGTGACGACAGGGGGGGCACTGAAGCTTTCTTT. Encoded protein: CAISDDRGGTEAFF.